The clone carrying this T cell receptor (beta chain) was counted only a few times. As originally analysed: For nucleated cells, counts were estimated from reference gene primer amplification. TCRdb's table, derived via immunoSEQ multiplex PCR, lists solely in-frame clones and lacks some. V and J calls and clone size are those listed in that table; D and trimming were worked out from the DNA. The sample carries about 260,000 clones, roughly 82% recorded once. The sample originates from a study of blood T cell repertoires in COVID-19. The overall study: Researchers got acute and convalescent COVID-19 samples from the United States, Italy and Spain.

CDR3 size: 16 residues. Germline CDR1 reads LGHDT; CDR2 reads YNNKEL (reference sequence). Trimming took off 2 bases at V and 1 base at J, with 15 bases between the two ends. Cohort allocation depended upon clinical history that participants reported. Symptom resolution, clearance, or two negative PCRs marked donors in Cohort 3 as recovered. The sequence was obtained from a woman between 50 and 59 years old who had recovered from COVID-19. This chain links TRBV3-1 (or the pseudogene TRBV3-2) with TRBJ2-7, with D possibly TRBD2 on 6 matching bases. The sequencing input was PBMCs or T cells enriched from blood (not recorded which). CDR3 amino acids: CASSQPWGVPSYEQYF. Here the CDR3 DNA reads TGTGCCAGCAGCCAACCCTGGGGGGTCCCATCCTACGAGCAGTACTTC.